This is a list of T cell receptor beta chains from one sample in a study of cytomegalovirus exposure and HLA in healthy donors. TCRdb's table, derived via immunoSEQ multiplex PCR, lists solely in-frame clones and lacks some. The table records about 140,000 clones, over 65% of them present only once. Sequencing was done on a sample of PBMCs. The receptors were gathered from a woman in her 30s in good health and CMV-seronegative. The CDR3 runs from the conserved cysteine through the conserved F or W. A D gene is named only where the DNA matches it firmly. A row's size may be missing; if present it is once, few, many or a size class.

D gene	V gene	clone size	J gene	CDR3 protein	CDR3 DNA
.	TRBV6-1	.	TRBJ2-3	CASSWENSSTDTQYF	TGTGCCAGCAGTTGGGAGAACAGTAGCACAGATACGCAGTATTTT
TRBD1	TRBV6-5	.	TRBJ1-1	CASSLRQGDTEAFF	TGTGCCAGCAGTTTGAGACAGGGCGATACTGAAGCTTTCTTT
.	TRBV7-2	.	TRBJ2-6	CASSLVGTLSSGANVLTF	TGTGCCAGCAGCTTAGTCGGGACTTTAAGCTCTGGGGCCAACGTCCTGACTTTC
.	TRBV19	.	TRBJ1-5	CASSGQLYSNQPQHF	TGTGCCAGTAGTGGGCAGCTATATAGCAATCAGCCCCAGCATTTT
TRBD1	TRBV7-3	.	TRBJ1-2	CASSLASGQSTGYTF	TGTGCCAGCAGCCTAGCCTCGGGACAGTCGACTGGCTACACCTTC
.	TRBV6-5	.	TRBJ2-1	CASSYAGSYNEQFF	TGTGCCAGCAGTTACGCGGGGTCCTACAATGAGCAGTTCTTC
TRBD2	TRBV28	few	TRBJ2-5	CASSLLPGLAGETQYF	TGTGCCAGCAGCCTGCTGCCGGGACTAGCGGGAGAGACCCAGTACTTC
TRBD1	TRBV7-9	.	TRBJ2-5	CASSPGQGLRETQYF	TGTGCCAGCAGCCCTGGACAGGGGTTGAGAGAGACCCAGTACTTC
TRBD1	TRBV6-5	.	TRBJ1-2	CASSYGTDYGYTF	TGTGCCAGCAGTTACGGGACAGACTATGGCTACACCTTC
TRBD1	TRBV7-9	few	TRBJ2-7	CASSSPQTRQGLYEQYF	TGTGCCAGCAGCTCACCCCAGACGAGACAGGGCCTTTACGAGCAGTACTTC
.	TRBV28	few	TRBJ1-1	CASSRGGDTEAFF	TGTGCCAGCAGTCGGGGGGGAGACACTGAAGCTTTCTTT
TRBD2	TRBV2	once	TRBJ2-4	CATTSGRGSKNIQYF	TGTGCCACCACAAGCGGGAGAGGATCCAAAAACATTCAGTACTTC
.	TRBV2	.	TRBJ1-1	CASMRDTEAFF	TGTGCCAGCATGAGGGACACTGAAGCTTTCTTT
.	TRBV4-1	.	TRBJ1-4	CASTPSQVFEKLFF	TGCGCCAGCACCCCTAGTCAAGTTTTTGAAAAACTGTTTTTT
TRBD1	TRBV18	once	TRBJ1-5	CASSLRGTVAFNSNQPQHF	TGTGCCAGCTCCTTGCGAGGGACAGTCGCCTTCAATAGCAATCAGCCCCAGCATTTT
.	TRBV7-2	.	TRBJ2-7	CASSLSWADSYEQYF	TGTGCCAGCAGCTTATCTTGGGCAGACTCCTACGAGCAGTACTTC
TRBD1	TRBV7-2	once	TRBJ2-3	CASSLAWTGSTDTQYF	TGTGCCAGCAGCTTAGCGTGGACAGGATCGACAGATACGCAGTATTTT
.	TRBV7-8	.	TRBJ1-1	CASSLGPRGNTEAFF	TGTGCCAGCAGCTTAGGGCCCAGGGGAAACACTGAAGCTTTCTTT
TRBD1	TRBV28	.	TRBJ2-7	CASSLPRTGGFSYEQYF	TGTGCCAGCAGTTTACCCAGGACAGGGGGGTTCTCCTACGAGCAGTACTTC
TRBD2	TRBV18	.	TRBJ2-3	CASSLTSGADTQYF	TGTGCCAGCTCCCTGACTAGCGGGGCAGATACGCAGTATTTT
.	TRBV6-5	.	TRBJ2-1	CASSYRLGSYNEQFF	TGTGCCAGCAGTTACCGACTAGGTTCCTACAATGAGCAGTTCTTC
.	TRBV6-6	.	TRBJ2-3	CASSYSTATDTQYF	TGTGCCAGCAGTTACTCGACAGCCACAGATACGCAGTATTTT
TRBD2	TRBV9	.	TRBJ2-5	CASSGLAGGHQETQYF	TGTGCCAGCAGCGGGCTAGCGGGGGGCCACCAAGAGACCCAGTACTTC
.	TRBV19	.	TRBJ1-5	CASSIIQFNQPQHF	TGTGCCAGTAGTATAATCCAATTCAATCAGCCCCAGCATTTT
.	TRBV28	.	TRBJ1-5	CASSSQSYDSTNQPQHF	TGTGCCAGCAGTTCGCAGAGCTATGACAGCACCAATCAGCCCCAGCATTTT
TRBD1	TRBV6-6	.	TRBJ2-1	CASSWGQGLNNEQFF	TGTGCCAGCAGCTGGGGACAGGGGTTGAACAATGAGCAGTTCTTC
.	TRBV11-2	few	TRBJ2-5	CASSLEPGMRSTQYF	TGTGCCAGCAGCTTAGAGCCGGGGATGCGGTCGACCCAGTACTTC
.	TRBV29-1	.	TRBJ1-3	CSVKMGASGNTIYF	TGCAGCGTTAAGATGGGGGCCTCTGGAAACACCATATATTTT
TRBD1	TRBV6-1	.	TRBJ2-4	CASSETTGQANIQYF	TGTGCCAGCAGTGAAACGACAGGGCAGGCAAACATTCAGTACTTC
.	TRBV27	few	TRBJ1-5	CASSLQGPPFGGNQPQHF	TGTGCCAGCAGTTTACAGGGGCCTCCGTTTGGGGGCAATCAGCCCCAGCATTTT
.	TRBV10-3	.	TRBJ2-3	CAISESRGLSTDTQYF	TGTGCCATCAGTGAGTCTAGAGGTCTTAGCACAGATACGCAGTATTTT
TRBD1	TRBV7-2	.	TRBJ1-5	CASSRRDSHGPQHF	TGTGCCAGCAGCCGTCGGGACAGCCATGGGCCCCAGCATTTT
TRBD1	TRBV7-9	.	TRBJ2-3	CASSRGTGIITDTQYF	TGTGCCAGCAGCCGGGGGACAGGGATCATCACAGATACGCAGTATTTT
.	TRBV7-3	.	TRBJ2-6	CASSFSGANVLTF	TGTGCCAGCAGCTTCAGTGGGGCCAACGTCCTGACTTTC
.	TRBV5-1	.	TRBJ2-7	CASSPPDSYEQYF	TGCGCCAGCAGCCCGCCGGACAGCTACGAGCAGTACTTC
.	TRBV19	.	TRBJ2-6	CASSIDPVGGSGANVLTF	TGTGCCAGTAGTATAGATCCGGTAGGGGGCTCTGGGGCCAACGTCCTGACTTTC
TRBD1	TRBV29-1	.	TRBJ2-5	CSARQGAGETQYF	TGCAGCGCCAGACAGGGGGCGGGAGAGACCCAGTACTTC
TRBD1	TRBV9	once	TRBJ2-7	CASGPGQGPFNEQYF	TGTGCCAGCGGCCCCGGACAGGGCCCGTTCAACGAGCAGTACTTC
.	TRBV18	.	TRBJ1-6	CASSRADSSSPLHF	TGTGCCAGCTCAAGAGCTGATAGCAGTTCACCCCTCCACTTT
.	TRBV9	.	TRBJ1-5	CASSVAGERYQPQHF	TGTGCCAGCAGCGTAGCAGGGGAAAGATATCAGCCCCAGCATTTT
TRBD1	TRBV11-1	few	TRBJ2-5	CASRRTAGGRETQYF	TGTGCCAGCAGGCGTACCGCAGGGGGACGGGAGACCCAGTACTTC
TRBD1	TRBV6-6	.	TRBJ2-1	CASSYPTGSTSEQFF	TGTGCCAGCAGTTACCCGACAGGGTCGACCTCCGAGCAGTTCTTC
TRBD1	TRBV6-4	.	TRBJ2-3	CASSDQGADTQYF	TGTGCCAGCAGTGACCAGGGGGCGGATACGCAGTATTTT
TRBD2	TRBV27	.	TRBJ2-5	CASSLRRETPQYF	TGTGCCAGCAGTTTGAGGCGGGAGACTCCCCAGTACTTC
.	TRBV4-1	.	TRBJ2-7	CASSTKGGYEQYF	TGCGCCAGCAGCACTAAAGGGGGCTACGAGCAGTACTTC
.	TRBV5-1	.	TRBJ1-4	CASSSGTTNEKLFF	TGCGCCAGCAGTTCCGGGACAACTAATGAAAAACTGTTTTTT
TRBD1	TRBV5-1	.	TRBJ1-2	CASSLGQGDYGYTF	TGCGCCAGCAGCCTTGGACAGGGGGACTATGGCTACACCTTC
.	TRBV21-1	few	TRBJ2-1	CASSKGDTTGTQLNNEQFF	TGTGCCAGCAGCAAAGGTGACACCACCGGGACTCAACTCAACAATGAGCAGTTCTTC
TRBD2	TRBV29-1	.	TRBJ2-3	CSVRGLAGAADTQYF	TGCAGCGTTCGAGGACTAGCGGGGGCCGCAGATACGCAGTATTTT
.	TRBV11-2	.	TRBJ1-2	CASSFTGFGGYTF	TGTGCCAGCAGCTTCACAGGGTTCGGGGGCTACACCTTC